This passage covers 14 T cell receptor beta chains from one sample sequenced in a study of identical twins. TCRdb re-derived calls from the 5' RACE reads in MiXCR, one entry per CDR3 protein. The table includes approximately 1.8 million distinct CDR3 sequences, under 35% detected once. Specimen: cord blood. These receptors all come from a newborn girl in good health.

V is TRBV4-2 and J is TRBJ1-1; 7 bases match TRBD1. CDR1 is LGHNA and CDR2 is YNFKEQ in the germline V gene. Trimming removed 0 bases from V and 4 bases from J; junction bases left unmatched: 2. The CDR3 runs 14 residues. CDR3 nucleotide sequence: TGTGCCAGCAGCCAAGAGCACAGGGGCACTGAAGCTTTCTTT. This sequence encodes CASSQEHRGTEAFF.

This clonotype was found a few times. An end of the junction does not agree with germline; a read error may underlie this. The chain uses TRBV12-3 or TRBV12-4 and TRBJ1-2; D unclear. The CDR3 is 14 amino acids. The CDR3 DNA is TGTGCCAGCAGTTTAGGGGTGGCGAACTGTGGCTACACCTTC. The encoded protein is CASSLGVANCGYTF.

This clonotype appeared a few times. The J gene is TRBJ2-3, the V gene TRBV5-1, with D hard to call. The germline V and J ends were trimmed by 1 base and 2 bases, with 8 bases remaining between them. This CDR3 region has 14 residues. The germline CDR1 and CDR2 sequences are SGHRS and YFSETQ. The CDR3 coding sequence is TGCGCCAGCAGCTTGTCTAGTGACACAGATACGCAGTATTTT. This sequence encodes CASSLSSDTDTQYF.

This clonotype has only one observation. The CDR3, as DNA: TGTGCCAGCAGCTTGTGGTACTGGGGGCGCACAGATACGCAGTATTTT. It specifies CASSLWYWGRTDTQYF. The chain joins TRBV5-6 to TRBJ2-3, with D perhaps matching TRBD1 (6 bases). CDR1 is SGHDT and CDR2 is YYEEEE in the germline V gene. Trimming removed 1 base at V and 1 base at J, with 13 bases between. This CDR3 has 16 residues.

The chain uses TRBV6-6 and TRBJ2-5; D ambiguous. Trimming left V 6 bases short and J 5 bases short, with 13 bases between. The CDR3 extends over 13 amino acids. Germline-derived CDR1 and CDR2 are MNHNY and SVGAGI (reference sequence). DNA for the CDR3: TGTGCCAGCAGCCCCCTGGTAAAGGAGACCCAGTACTTC. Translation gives CASSPLVKETQYF.

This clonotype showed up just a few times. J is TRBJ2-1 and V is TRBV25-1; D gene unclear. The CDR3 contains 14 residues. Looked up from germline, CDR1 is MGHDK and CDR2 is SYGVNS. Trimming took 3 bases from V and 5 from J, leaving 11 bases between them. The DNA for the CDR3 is TGTGCCAGCAGTGATCCATCCTGGGACAATGAGCAGTTCTTC. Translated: CASSDPSWDNEQFF.

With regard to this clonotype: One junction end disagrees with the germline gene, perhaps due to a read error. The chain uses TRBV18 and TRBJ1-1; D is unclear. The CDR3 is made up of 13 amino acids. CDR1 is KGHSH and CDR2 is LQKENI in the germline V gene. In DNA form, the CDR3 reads TGTGCCGGCTCCCCGGCGCTTGATACGGAAGCTTTCTTT. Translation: CAGSPALDTEAFF.

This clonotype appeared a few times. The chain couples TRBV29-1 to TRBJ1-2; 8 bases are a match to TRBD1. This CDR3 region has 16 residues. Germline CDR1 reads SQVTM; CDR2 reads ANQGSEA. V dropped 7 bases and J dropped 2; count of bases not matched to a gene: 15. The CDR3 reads CSANDRGGWLNYGYTF. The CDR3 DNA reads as TGCAGCGCTAACGACAGGGGAGGGTGGTTGAACTATGGCTACACCTTC.

In DNA form, the CDR3 reads TGCAGCGTTGAAGGTGTCTTTTCTAACTATGGCTACACCTTC. Translating it yields CSVEGVFSNYGYTF. This chain joins TRBV29-1 and TRBJ1-2; D ambiguous. This CDR3 spans 14 amino acids. Germline CDR1 reads SQVTM; CDR2 reads ANQGSEA. V lost 1 base to trimming and J lost 0 bases, with 9 bases between them.

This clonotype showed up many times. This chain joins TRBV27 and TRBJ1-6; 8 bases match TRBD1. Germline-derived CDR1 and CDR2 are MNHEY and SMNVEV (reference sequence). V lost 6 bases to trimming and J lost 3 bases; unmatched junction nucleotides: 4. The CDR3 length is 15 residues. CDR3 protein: CASRPGQGYNSPLHF. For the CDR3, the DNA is TGTGCCAGCAGACCCGGACAGGGCTATAATTCACCCCTCCACTTT.

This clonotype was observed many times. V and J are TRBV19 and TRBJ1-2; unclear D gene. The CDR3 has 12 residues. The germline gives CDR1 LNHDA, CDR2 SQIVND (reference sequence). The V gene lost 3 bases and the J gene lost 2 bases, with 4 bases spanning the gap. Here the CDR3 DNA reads TGTGCCAGTAGTATGGACAACTATGGCTACACCTTC. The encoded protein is CASSMDNYGYTF.

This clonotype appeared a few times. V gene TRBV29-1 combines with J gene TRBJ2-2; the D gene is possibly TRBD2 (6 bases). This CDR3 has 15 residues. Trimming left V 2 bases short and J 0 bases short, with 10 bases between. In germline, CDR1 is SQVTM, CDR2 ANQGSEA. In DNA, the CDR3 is TGCAGCGTTGAATTTGGGGGGACGAACACCGGGGAGCTGTTTTTT. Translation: CSVEFGGTNTGELFF.

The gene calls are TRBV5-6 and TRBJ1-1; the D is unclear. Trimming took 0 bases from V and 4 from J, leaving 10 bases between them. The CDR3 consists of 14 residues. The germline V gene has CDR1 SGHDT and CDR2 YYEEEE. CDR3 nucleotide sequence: TGTGCCAGCAGCTTGGAAACCTTCTCCACTGAAGCTTTCTTT. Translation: CASSLETFSTEAFF.

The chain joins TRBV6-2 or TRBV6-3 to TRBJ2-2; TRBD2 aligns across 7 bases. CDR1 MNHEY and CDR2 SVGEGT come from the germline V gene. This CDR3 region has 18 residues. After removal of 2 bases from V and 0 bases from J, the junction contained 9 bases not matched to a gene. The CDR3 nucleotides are TGTGCCAGCAGTTACCCCACAGCGGGGAAGACGAACACCGGGGAGCTGTTTTTT. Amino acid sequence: CASSYPTAGKTNTGELFF.